One and the same sample provided the 15 T cell receptor beta chains below, sequenced in a study of T-cell memory formation after mild COVID-19. MiXCR was run by TCRdb on the 5' RACE reads, yielding one entry per CDR3 protein. The table has approximately 230,000 distinct CDR3 sequences, about 17% seen once; the top ten hold around 3.7%. Sequenced sample: PBMCs or a T cell subset sorted from them (not recorded which). These receptors were obtained from a young man who had mild COVID-19 (a few samples of this study predate the infection). Cell type and time point are not known.

This clonotype was seen more than once but under ten times. The V call is TRBV20-1, the J call TRBJ1-6, with no clear D. Germline values: CDR1 DFQATT, CDR2 SNEGSKA (reference sequence). The V and J ends lost 0 bases and 0 bases respectively, with 15 bases between them. The CDR3 loop spans 18 amino acids. For the CDR3, the DNA is TGCAGTGCTAGAGATTTAGGCACGAGGAGCTCCTATAATTCACCCCTCCACTTT. Protein: CSARDLGTRSSYNSPLHF.

This clonotype was counted between two and nine times. The V gene is TRBV5-1, the J gene TRBJ2-3; 10 bases line up with TRBD1. V shed 5 bases, J shed 3 bases, and the junction held 6 bases outside the gene matches. The germline CDR1 and CDR2 sequences are SGHRS and YFSETQ. The CDR3 loop spans 15 amino acids. DNA for the CDR3: TGCGCCAGCAGGACAGGGGGCCCGCCGACAGATACGCAGTATTTT. The encoded protein is CASRTGGPPTDTQYF.

This clonotype was counted between two and nine times. The chain has TRBV12-3 or TRBV12-4 and TRBJ2-1, with D perhaps TRBD1 (6 bases). V lost 6 bases and J 9 bases, leaving 21 bases between the germline ends. The CDR3 totals 15 residues. CDR3 sequence reads: CASSPGGSTQGEQFF. The CDR3 coding sequence is TGTGCCAGCAGCCCTGGGGGCTCGACCCAGGGTGAGCAGTTCTTC.

Many counts were recorded for this clonotype. The chain carries TRBV5-1 and TRBJ2-6, with D unresolved. Trimming removed 0 bases from V and 0 bases from J, with 10 bases in between. From germline, CDR1 is SGHRS and CDR2 YFSETQ. This CDR3 spans 17 amino acids. Here the CDR3 DNA reads TGCGCCAGCAGCTTGGCCGAGAATCCCTCTGGGGCCAACGTCCTGACTTTC. Its translation: CASSLAENPSGANVLTF.

The chain is built from TRBV5-1 and TRBJ2-7, with TRBD2 identical over 8 bases. Germline V CDR1 and CDR2: SGHRS, YFSETQ. V lost 4 bases and J lost 3; bases outside the gene matches: 6. This CDR3 contains 14 residues. The CDR3 loop is CASSRGGTVYEQYF. CDR3 DNA sequence: TGCGCCAGCAGCCGGGGGGGGACTGTCTACGAGCAGTACTTC.

This clonotype was observed a handful of times. This chain joins TRBV18 and TRBJ2-3, with D possibly matching TRBD2 (6 bases). Germline V gives CDR1 KGHSH, CDR2 LQKENI. The CDR3 runs to 14 residues. V was pared by 0 bases and J by 4 bases, with 8 bases between. In DNA, the CDR3 is TGTGCCAGCTCACCACCCGCGGGGTCAGATACGCAGTATTTT. It codes for CASSPPAGSDTQYF.

In its sample, this clonotype was seen many times. The rearrangement links TRBV4-2 to TRBJ1-1; 9 bases fit TRBD1. The CDR3 is 13 amino acids. V lost 6 bases to trimming and J lost 1 base; unmatched junction nucleotides: 0. The germline CDR1 and CDR2 sequences are LGHNA and YNFKEQ. The CDR3 bases are TGTGCCAGCAGGGGACAGGGGAACACTGAAGCTTTCTTT. Translating it yields CASRGQGNTEAFF.

This chain connects TRBV24-1 to TRBJ1-1; D gene uncertain. CDR1 is KGHDR and CDR2 is SFDVKD in the germline V gene. The V and J ends lost 4 bases and 4 bases respectively, with 6 bases between them. The CDR3 sequence is 12 residues long. The CDR3, as DNA: TGTGCCACCAGTGAGTCCGGCACTGAAGCTTTCTTT. Amino acid sequence: CATSESGTEAFF.

The rearrangement uses TRBV28 and TRBJ2-7; 7 bases map to TRBD1. The germline gives CDR1 MDHEN, CDR2 SYDVKM. The junction had 6 bases not matched to a gene; V was cut back by 7 bases and J by 3 bases. The CDR3 runs 13 residues. The CDR3 loop reads CASKIGGRYEQYF. The CDR3 coding sequence is TGTGCCAGCAAAATAGGGGGCCGCTACGAGCAGTACTTC.

The chain employs TRBV5-4 and TRBJ1-3; no reliable D call. CDR1 SGHNT and CDR2 YYREEE come from the germline V gene (reference sequence). The length of the CDR3 is 16 residues. The V and J ends lost 2 bases and 0 bases respectively, with 12 bases between them. CDR3 coding DNA: TGTGCCAGCAGCTTTGACAACAACTACTCTGGAAACACCATATATTTT. Its translation: CASSFDNNYSGNTIYF.

The rearrangement joins TRBV6-5 to TRBJ1-1; TRBD1 matches 7 bases. The CDR3 loop spans 16 amino acids. Trimming removed 2 bases from V and 0 bases from J; junction bases left unmatched: 6. The germline V gene has CDR1 MNHEY and CDR2 SVGAGI. CDR3 coding DNA: TGTGCCAGCAGTTACACCAGCAGGGGGTTGAACACTGAAGCTTTCTTT. This gives the protein CASSYTSRGLNTEAFF.

The chain couples TRBV7-9 to TRBJ1-2, with D perhaps matching TRBD1 (6 bases). Per the germline V gene, CDR1 is SEHNR and CDR2 is FQNEAQ (reference sequence). CDR3 size: 12 residues. V lost 0 bases, J lost 8 bases, and 7 bases lay in between. CDR3: CASSLAQGGYTF. CDR3 sequence (DNA): TGTGCCAGCAGCTTAGCCCAGGGGGGCTACACCTTC.

This clonotype has more than one count but fewer than ten. The genes are TRBV7-6 and TRBJ1-4; D is unclear. V was cut by 0 bases and J by 10 bases, with 18 bases left in between. The CDR3 contains 16 residues. The germline V gene has CDR1 SGHVS and CDR2 FNYEAQ. This chain's CDR3 is CASSLAPGLVSPKLFF. CDR3 nucleotide sequence: TGTGCCAGCAGCTTAGCGCCGGGCCTTGTTTCGCCAAAACTGTTTTTT.

There are a few counts of this clonotype. The gene calls are TRBV9 and TRBJ2-2, with TRBD2 matching over 11 bases. Trimming took 2 bases from V and 3 from J; bases not matched to a gene: 6. This CDR3 comprises 17 residues. The germline CDR1 and CDR2 sequences are SGDLS and YYNGEE. DNA of the CDR3: TGTGCCAGCAGCGTCGAGACTAGCGGGGATTACACCGGGGAGCTGTTTTTT. The encoded protein is CASSVETSGDYTGELFF.

This clonotype was observed at least ten times. The rearrangement uses TRBV7-2 and TRBJ1-1, with D perhaps TRBD1 (5 bases). This CDR3 has 16 residues. Germline V gene sequence: CDR1 SGHTA, CDR2 FQGNSA. V was clipped by 1 base and J by 1 base, with 13 bases between them. Written as DNA, the CDR3 is TGTGCCAGCAGCTTAGGGTCCAGGGCCCCGAACACTGAAGCTTTCTTT. It yields the protein CASSLGSRAPNTEAFF.